The 5 T cell receptor beta chains presented below share a single source sample, sequenced in a study of blood T cells in healthy people across ages. A second PCR of about 7 to 12 cycles used a sample-barcoded 5' primer and a J-beta primer mix. TCRdb reanalysed the 5' RACE reads using MiXCR and keeps one entry per CDR3 protein. The table records around 780,000 distinct CDR3 sequences, approximately 60% of them present only once. Sequencing used blood. The receptors come from a man in his forties or fifties in good health.

This clonotype has a handful of counts. V gene TRBV27 combines with J gene TRBJ2-3; the D gene is possibly TRBD2 (6 bases). CDR1 MNHEY and CDR2 SMNVEV come from the germline V gene (reference sequence). There are 15 residues in the CDR3. V was shortened by 2 bases and J by 3 bases, with 12 bases between the two germline ends. The chain's CDR3 is CASSLPGGKTDTQYF. The CDR3, as DNA: TGTGCCAGCAGTTTACCCGGGGGTAAGACAGATACGCAGTATTTT.

The gene calls are TRBV18 and TRBJ2-5; 9 nucleotides align to TRBD2. CDR1 and CDR2 (germline): KGHSH, LQKENI. J gave up 4 bases and V 1 base, and 10 bases lay outside the gene matches. There are 17 residues in the CDR3. The DNA of the CDR3 is TGTGCCAGCTCACCACGATGGGGTAGCGGGGGACCAGAGACCCAGTACTTC. Amino acid sequence: CASSPRWGSGGPETQYF.

About this clonotype: It may be a read error: a sequence one base away is much more abundant. The chain couples TRBV11-2 to TRBJ1-1, with 7 nucleotides matching TRBD1. The CDR3 contains 14 residues. J gave up 0 bases and V 6 bases, and 4 bases lay outside the gene matches. Germline V gene sequence: CDR1 SGHAT, CDR2 FQNNGV. CDR3 in DNA: TGTGCCAGCAGATCCGGGACAGTGAACACTGAAGCTTTCTTT. It translates to CASRSGTVNTEAFF. The complete variable domain, with remaining parts taken from reference TRBV11-2 and TRBJ1-1, reads EAGVAQSPRYKIIEKRQSVAFWCNPISGHATLYWYQQILGQGPKLLIQFQNNGVVDDSQLPKDRFSAERLKGVDSTLKIQPAKLEDSAVYLCASRSGTVNTEAFFGQGTRLTVV.

This clonotype was detected only a few times. This chain uses TRBV28 with TRBJ1-2; D is unclear. V lost 2 bases and J 6 bases, leaving 13 bases between the germline ends. The CDR3 is 14 amino acids. CDR1 is MDHEN and CDR2 is SYDVKM in the germline V gene. CDR3 residues: CASSLTQNGDGYTF. CDR3 DNA sequence: TGTGCCAGCAGTTTAACCCAGAATGGGGATGGCTACACCTTC.

As DNA, the CDR3 is TGTGCCAGCAGTTACGGGAAATCGAGCTCCTACAATGAGCAGTTCTTC. This translates into CASSYGKSSSYNEQFF. This chain links TRBV6-6 with TRBJ2-1; no definite D call. Trimming took 2 bases from V and 0 from J, leaving 11 bases between them. In germline, CDR1 is MNHNY, CDR2 SVGAGI (reference sequence). This CDR3 region has 16 residues.